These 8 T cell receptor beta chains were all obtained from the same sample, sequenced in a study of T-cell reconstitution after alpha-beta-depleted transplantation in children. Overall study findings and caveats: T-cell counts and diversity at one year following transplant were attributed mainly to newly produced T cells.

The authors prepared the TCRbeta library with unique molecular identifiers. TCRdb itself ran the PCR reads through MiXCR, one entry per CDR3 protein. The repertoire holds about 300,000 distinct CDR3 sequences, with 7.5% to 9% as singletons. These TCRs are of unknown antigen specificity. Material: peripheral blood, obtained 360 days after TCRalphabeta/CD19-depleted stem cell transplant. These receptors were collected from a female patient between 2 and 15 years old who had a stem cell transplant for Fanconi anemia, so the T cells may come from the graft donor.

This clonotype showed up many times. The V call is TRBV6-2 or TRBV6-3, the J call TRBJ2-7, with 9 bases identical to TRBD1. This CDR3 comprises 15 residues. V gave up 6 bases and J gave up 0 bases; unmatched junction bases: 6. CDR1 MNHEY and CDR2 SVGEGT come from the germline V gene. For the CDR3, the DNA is TGTGCCAGCAGACTCGGACAGGGGATCTCCTACGAGCAGTACTTC. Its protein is CASRLGQGISYEQYF.

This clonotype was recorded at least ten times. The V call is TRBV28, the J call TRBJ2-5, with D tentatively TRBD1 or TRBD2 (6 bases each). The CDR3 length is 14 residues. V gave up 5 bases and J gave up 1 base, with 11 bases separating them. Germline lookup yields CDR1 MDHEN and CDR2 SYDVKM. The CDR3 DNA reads TGTGCCAGCAGTCTCGGGGGCCTCCAAGAGACCCAGTACTTC. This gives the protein CASSLGGLQETQYF.

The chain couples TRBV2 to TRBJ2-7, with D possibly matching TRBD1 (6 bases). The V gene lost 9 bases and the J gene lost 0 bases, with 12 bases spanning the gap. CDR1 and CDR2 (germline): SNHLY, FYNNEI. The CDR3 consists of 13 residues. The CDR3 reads CARRQAFSYEQYF. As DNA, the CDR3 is TGTGCCAGAAGACAGGCCTTCTCCTACGAGCAGTACTTC.

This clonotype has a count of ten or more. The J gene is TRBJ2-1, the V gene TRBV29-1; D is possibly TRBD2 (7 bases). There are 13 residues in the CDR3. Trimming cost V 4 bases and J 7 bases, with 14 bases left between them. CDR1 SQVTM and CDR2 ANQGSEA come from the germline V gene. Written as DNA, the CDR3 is TGCAGCGTTGTAGGGGGAGGGGCGAATGAGCAGTTCTTC. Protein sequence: CSVVGGGANEQFF.

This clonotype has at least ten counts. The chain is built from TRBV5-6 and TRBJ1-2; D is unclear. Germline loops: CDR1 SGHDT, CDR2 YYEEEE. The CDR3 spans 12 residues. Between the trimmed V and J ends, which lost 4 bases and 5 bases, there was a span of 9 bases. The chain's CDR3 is CASSVLEYGYTF. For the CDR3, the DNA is TGTGCCAGCAGCGTGCTTGAGTATGGCTACACCTTC.

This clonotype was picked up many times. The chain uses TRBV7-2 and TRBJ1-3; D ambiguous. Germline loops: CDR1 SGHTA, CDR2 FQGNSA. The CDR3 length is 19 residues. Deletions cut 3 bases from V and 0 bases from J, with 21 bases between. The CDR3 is CASSFLYGQSRTSGNTIYF. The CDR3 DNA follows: TGTGCCAGCAGCTTTCTCTACGGCCAGTCTCGAACCTCTGGAAACACCATATATTTT.

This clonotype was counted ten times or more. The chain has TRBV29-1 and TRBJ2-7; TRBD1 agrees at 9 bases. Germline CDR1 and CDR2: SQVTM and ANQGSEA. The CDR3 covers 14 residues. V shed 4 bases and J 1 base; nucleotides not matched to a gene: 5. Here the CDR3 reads CSVGGQGASYEQYF. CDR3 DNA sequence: TGCAGCGTTGGGGGACAGGGAGCATCCTACGAGCAGTACTTC.

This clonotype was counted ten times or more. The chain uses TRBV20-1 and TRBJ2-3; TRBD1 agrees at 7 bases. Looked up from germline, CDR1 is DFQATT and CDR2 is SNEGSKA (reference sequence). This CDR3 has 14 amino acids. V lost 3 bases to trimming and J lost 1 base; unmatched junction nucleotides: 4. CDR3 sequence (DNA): TGCAGTGCTAGTAAAACAGGGGGCACAGATACGCAGTATTTT. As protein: CSASKTGGTDTQYF.